Listed below are T cell receptor beta chains from one sample, sequenced in a study of beta chain features in type 1 diabetes. Libraries were prepared by immunoSEQ multiplex PCR; TCRdb keeps only in-frame clonotypes and omits some of them. The sample includes 600,000 to 700,000 clones, 9.5% to 15% of them seen just once. Specimen: naive CD4+ T cells from blood. The receptors were gathered from a man aged 25 to 45 with type 1 diabetes. Each CDR3 is given with its conserved first and last residue. The D gene is left open where the match is weak. The size of a clone is reported for some rows only, either as once, few or many, or as a class for expanded clones.

J gene: TRBJ1-2
D gene: NA
clone size: NA
V gene: TRBV9
CDR3 protein: CASRGGSNYGYTF
CDR3 DNA: TGTGCCAGCAGGGGTGGGTCTAACTATGGCTACACCTTC

J gene: TRBJ1-1
D gene: NA
clone size: NA
V gene: TRBV7-3
CDR3 protein: CASSLSRDTEAFF
CDR3 DNA: TGTGCCAGCAGCTTAAGCAGGGACACTGAAGCTTTCTTT

J gene: TRBJ1-5
D gene: NA
clone size: few
V gene: TRBV2
CDR3 protein: CASSPAGNQPQHF
CDR3 DNA: TGTGCCAGCAGTCCGGCCGGGAATCAGCCCCAGCATTTT

J gene: TRBJ1-3
D gene: NA
clone size: NA
V gene: TRBV4-3
CDR3 protein: CASSQDVGQHFSGNTIYF
CDR3 DNA: TGCGCCAGCAGCCAAGACGTAGGGCAGCACTTCTCTGGAAACACCATATATTTT

J gene: TRBJ2-5
D gene: TRBD1
clone size: few
V gene: TRBV11-3
CDR3 protein: CASRPRGHQETQYF
CDR3 DNA: TGTGCCAGCAGACCGAGGGGGCACCAAGAGACCCAGTACTTC

J gene: TRBJ2-3
D gene: NA
clone size: few
V gene: TRBV29-1
CDR3 protein: CSVDSGSDTQYF
CDR3 DNA: TGCAGCGTTGACTCCGGGTCAGATACGCAGTATTTT

J gene: TRBJ1-4
D gene: NA
clone size: NA
V gene: TRBV27
CDR3 protein: CASSRTSTNEKLFF
CDR3 DNA: TGTGCCAGCAGTAGAACTTCAACTAATGAAAAACTGTTTTTT

J gene: TRBJ2-1
D gene: NA
clone size: NA
V gene: TRBV7-2
CDR3 protein: CASSLAVSGYNEQFF
CDR3 DNA: TGTGCCAGCAGCTTAGCGGTCAGCGGCTACAATGAGCAGTTCTTC

J gene: TRBJ1-1
D gene: NA
clone size: NA
V gene: TRBV6-5
CDR3 protein: CASSLRGRGSTEAFF
CDR3 DNA: TGTGCCAGCAGCCTGCGGGGCAGGGGTTCAACTGAAGCTTTCTTT

J gene: TRBJ2-2
D gene: TRBD1
clone size: NA
V gene: TRBV5-1
CDR3 protein: CASSAGQGETGELFF
CDR3 DNA: TGCGCCAGCAGCGCGGGACAGGGGGAAACCGGGGAGCTGTTTTTT

J gene: TRBJ2-5
D gene: NA
clone size: NA
V gene: TRBV2
CDR3 protein: CASKSDQETQYF
CDR3 DNA: TGTGCCAGCAAGTCAGACCAAGAGACCCAGTACTTC

J gene: TRBJ1-2
D gene: NA
clone size: NA
V gene: TRBV19
CDR3 protein: CASSIEQTYYGYTF
CDR3 DNA: TGTGCCAGTAGTATAGAACAGACCTACTATGGCTACACCTTC

J gene: TRBJ2-3
D gene: TRBD1
clone size: few
V gene: TRBV30
CDR3 protein: CAWDRGTDTQYF
CDR3 DNA: TGTGCCTGGGACAGGGGCACAGATACGCAGTATTTT

J gene: TRBJ2-5
D gene: TRBD2
clone size: NA
V gene: TRBV5-1
CDR3 protein: CASSMTPSGGIETQYF
CDR3 DNA: TGCGCCAGCAGCATGACCCCTAGCGGGGGGATAGAGACCCAGTACTTC

J gene: TRBJ1-5
D gene: TRBD1
clone size: few
V gene: TRBV28
CDR3 protein: CASSSGQVSNQPQHF
CDR3 DNA: TGTGCCAGCAGCTCCGGACAGGTTAGCAATCAGCCCCAGCATTTT

J gene: TRBJ1-2
D gene: NA
clone size: NA
V gene: TRBV11-2
CDR3 protein: CASSLESGVYGYTF
CDR3 DNA: TGTGCCAGCAGCTTAGAAAGTGGAGTCTATGGCTACACCTTC

J gene: TRBJ2-5
D gene: NA
clone size: few
V gene: TRBV7-2
CDR3 protein: CASSPGVVETQYF
CDR3 DNA: TGTGCCAGCAGTCCCGGGGTAGTGGAGACCCAGTACTTC

J gene: TRBJ2-3
D gene: TRBD1
clone size: few
V gene: TRBV7-9
CDR3 protein: CASGRQGSDTQYF
CDR3 DNA: TGTGCCAGCGGACGACAGGGATCAGATACGCAGTATTTT

J gene: TRBJ2-1
D gene: TRBD2
clone size: few
V gene: TRBV30
CDR3 protein: CAWSWTSGNEQFF
CDR3 DNA: TGTGCCTGGAGTTGGACTAGTGGAAATGAGCAGTTCTTC

J gene: TRBJ2-3
D gene: TRBD2
clone size: few
V gene: TRBV14
CDR3 protein: CASSQGFPSGRTDTQYF
CDR3 DNA: TGTGCCAGCAGCCAGGGATTCCCTAGCGGGAGGACAGATACGCAGTATTTT

J gene: TRBJ2-2
D gene: TRBD2
clone size: NA
V gene: TRBV4-3
CDR3 protein: CASSQVRGSGTGELFF
CDR3 DNA: TGCGCCAGCAGCCAAGTGCGGGGGTCAGGCACCGGGGAGCTGTTTTTT

J gene: TRBJ1-2
D gene: NA
clone size: NA
V gene: TRBV7-2
CDR3 protein: CASSSRQTLYGYTF
CDR3 DNA: TGTGCCAGCAGTAGCCGACAGACTCTTTATGGCTACACCTTC

J gene: TRBJ2-5
D gene: NA
clone size: few
V gene: TRBV4-1
CDR3 protein: CASSPLYGETQYF
CDR3 DNA: TGCGCCAGCAGTCCGTTATACGGCGAGACCCAGTACTTC

J gene: TRBJ2-7
D gene: NA
clone size: NA
V gene: TRBV7-2
CDR3 protein: CASSLDYAEQYF
CDR3 DNA: TGTGCCAGCAGCTTAGATTACGCCGAGCAGTACTTC

J gene: TRBJ2-7
D gene: TRBD1
clone size: NA
V gene: TRBV10-3
CDR3 protein: CAISRSGTGYEQYF
CDR3 DNA: TGTGCCATCAGCCGGTCCGGGACAGGGTACGAGCAGTACTTC

J gene: TRBJ2-3
D gene: TRBD2
clone size: NA
V gene: TRBV14
CDR3 protein: CASSLLGGGTDTQYF
CDR3 DNA: TGTGCCAGCAGCCTGCTGGGGGGGGGCACAGATACGCAGTATTTT

J gene: TRBJ2-1
D gene: NA
clone size: NA
V gene: TRBV7-2
CDR3 protein: CASSFVGGYNEQFF
CDR3 DNA: TGTGCCAGCAGCTTTGTCGGGGGCTACAATGAGCAGTTCTTC

J gene: TRBJ2-3
D gene: NA
clone size: NA
V gene: TRBV7-9
CDR3 protein: CASSLQSTDTQYF
CDR3 DNA: TGTGCCAGCAGCTTACAGAGCACAGATACGCAGTATTTT

J gene: TRBJ2-2
D gene: TRBD1
clone size: few
V gene: TRBV27
CDR3 protein: CASSFWDSANTGELFF
CDR3 DNA: TGTGCCAGCAGTTTTTGGGACAGTGCGAACACCGGGGAGCTGTTTTTT

J gene: TRBJ2-7
D gene: NA
clone size: NA
V gene: TRBV21-1
CDR3 protein: CARSYEQYF
CDR3 DNA: TGTGCCAGATCCTACGAGCAGTACTTC

J gene: TRBJ2-5
D gene: TRBD2
clone size: NA
V gene: TRBV5-4
CDR3 protein: CASRRGGPGETQYF
CDR3 DNA: TGTGCCTCCCGTCGCGGGGGGCCAGGAGAGACCCAGTACTTC

J gene: TRBJ2-4
D gene: NA
clone size: NA
V gene: TRBV28
CDR3 protein: CASSFQGLAKNIQYF
CDR3 DNA: TGTGCCAGCAGTTTCCAGGGGTTAGCCAAAAACATTCAGTACTTC

J gene: TRBJ1-5
D gene: NA
clone size: few
V gene: TRBV7-2
CDR3 protein: CASSPNRAGDQPQHF
CDR3 DNA: TGTGCCAGCAGCCCGAACAGGGCAGGGGATCAGCCCCAGCATTTT

J gene: TRBJ2-7
D gene: NA
clone size: NA
V gene: TRBV5-6
CDR3 protein: CASSMGPVSSYEQYF
CDR3 DNA: TGTGCCAGCAGCATGGGCCCGGTCTCCTCCTACGAGCAGTACTTC

J gene: TRBJ1-5
D gene: NA
clone size: NA
V gene: TRBV7-2
CDR3 protein: CASSPRQTGGNQPQHF
CDR3 DNA: TGTGCCAGCAGCCCTAGACAGACCGGAGGCAATCAGCCCCAGCATTTT

J gene: TRBJ1-5
D gene: NA
clone size: NA
V gene: TRBV6-6
CDR3 protein: CASSWAPAQPQHF
CDR3 DNA: TGTGCCAGCAGTTGGGCCCCGGCCCAGCCCCAGCATTTT

J gene: TRBJ2-5
D gene: NA
clone size: few
V gene: TRBV11-2
CDR3 protein: CASSLSRYQETQYF
CDR3 DNA: TGTGCCAGCAGCCTGTCCAGGTACCAAGAGACCCAGTACTTC

J gene: TRBJ2-3
D gene: NA
clone size: NA
V gene: TRBV29-1
CDR3 protein: CSLRPLESADTQYF
CDR3 DNA: TGCAGCCTACGACCCCTGGAAAGCGCAGATACGCAGTATTTT

J gene: TRBJ1-6
D gene: NA
clone size: NA
V gene: TRBV6-6
CDR3 protein: CASSYYALHF
CDR3 DNA: TGTGCCAGCAGTTACTACGCCCTCCACTTT

J gene: TRBJ1-6
D gene: NA
clone size: few
V gene: TRBV2
CDR3 protein: CASRAGSLKGYSPLHF
CDR3 DNA: TGTGCCAGCAGGGCCGGGAGCTTAAAGGGGTATTCACCCCTCCACTTT

J gene: TRBJ1-4
D gene: NA
clone size: few
V gene: TRBV18
CDR3 protein: CASSRDFTGGEKLFF
CDR3 DNA: TGTGCCAGCTCACGGGACTTCACCGGTGGGGAAAAACTGTTTTTT

J gene: TRBJ1-2
D gene: NA
clone size: few
V gene: TRBV2
CDR3 protein: CASTSTRLPNYGYTF
CDR3 DNA: TGTGCCAGCACCTCGACACGTCTACCTAACTATGGCTACACCTTC

J gene: TRBJ2-3
D gene: NA
clone size: few
V gene: TRBV7-9
CDR3 protein: CASTPTRGAHTDTQYF
CDR3 DNA: TGTGCCAGCACCCCAACCCGGGGGGCCCACACAGATACGCAGTATTTT

J gene: TRBJ2-1
D gene: NA
clone size: NA
V gene: TRBV5-6
CDR3 protein: CASSLGESEQFF
CDR3 DNA: TGTGCCAGCAGCTTGGGGGAGAGTGAGCAGTTCTTC